The clone carrying this T cell receptor beta chain was seen only once. As for treatment: oral pan-JAK inhibitor, 5-10 mg twice daily. Extraction of RNA preceded its reverse transcription into cDNA, which served as the sequencing template. The table came from immunoSEQ multiplex PCR; TCRdb's copy has only in-frame clones and leaves some out. In the table there are around 150,000 clones, about three fifths of which are singletons. The CDR3 sequence is 14 residues long. V was pared by 2 bases and J by 3 bases, with 8 bases between. The germline CDR1 and CDR2 sequences are GTSNPN and SVGIG (reference sequence). This entry comes from a study of CD8+ T cells in alopecia areata. Background on the study: Tofacitinib continued for 6 to 18 months and was then withheld for 6 months.

The V call is TRBV30, the J call TRBJ1-6; no definite D call. Sample: CD4+ T cells sorted from blood, taken at week 4, from a patient treated with tofacitinib. This TCR derives from a human donor with alopecia areata. The CDR3 sequence is CAWSRNGYNSPLHF. CDR3 nucleotide sequence: TGTGCCTGGAGTAGAAATGGCTATAATTCACCCCTCCACTTT. Using reference TRBV30 and TRBJ1-6 for the parts outside the CDR3, the full variable domain is SQTIHQWPATLVQPVGSPLSLECTVEGTSNPNLYWYRQAAGRGLQLLFYSVGIGQISSEVPQNLSASRPQDRQFILSSKKLLLSDSGFYLCAWSRNGYNSPLHFGNGTRLTVT.